Shown below are 10 T cell receptor beta chains from a single sample sequenced in a study of T cells in Graves' hyperthyroidism and ophthalmopathy. The investigators amplified TCR beta CDR3 regions from RNA transcripts. The HTBI primer set was used in a first-round RT-PCR of the TCR CDR3. TCRdb reprocessed the multiplex PCR reads via MiXCR and lists one record per CDR3 protein. This sample has over 150,000 distinct CDR3 sequences, with roughly a sixth found just once. Sequenced input: blood. These TCRs come from a woman aged 50 to 60 with Graves' hyperthyroidism.

This clonotype was recorded at least ten times. V gene TRBV20-1 combines with J gene TRBJ2-1, with a weak D call TRBD1 (5 bases). The CDR3 is made up of 12 amino acids. Germline-derived CDR1 and CDR2 are DFQATT and SNEGSKA (reference sequence). With 8 bases removed from V and 2 bases from J, the gap between germline ends came to 10 bases. This CDR3 is CSPQGTYNEQFF. The CDR3 DNA follows: TGCAGTCCGCAGGGTACCTACAATGAGCAGTTCTTC.

This clonotype was seen many times. The chain uses TRBV5-1 and TRBJ2-1, with D possibly TRBD2 on 6 matching bases. Trimming removed 0 bases from V and 4 bases from J, with 11 bases in between. Germline CDR1 SGHRS, CDR2 YFSETQ. This CDR3 spans 15 amino acids. CDR3 nucleotide sequence: TGCGCCAGCAGCTTGGTGACGGGAGCGTACAATGAGCAGTTCTTC. Protein: CASSLVTGAYNEQFF.

This clonotype was seen many times. The rearrangement joins TRBV20-1 to TRBJ2-1; 15 nucleotides align to TRBD2. CDR1 and CDR2 from the germline V gene are DFQATT and SNEGSKA (reference sequence). After removal of 8 bases from V and 6 bases from J, the junction contained 5 bases not matched to a gene. The CDR3 sequence is 14 residues long. The chain's CDR3 is CSWTSGRAVNEQFF. The CDR3 DNA reads as TGCAGTTGGACTAGCGGGAGGGCCGTCAATGAGCAGTTCTTC.

This clonotype was detected many times. The chain recombines TRBV12-3 or TRBV12-4 with TRBJ1-1; TRBD1 matches at 12 bases. V lost 7 bases and J lost 11; bases outside the gene matches: 8. CDR3 size: 13 residues. The DNA of the CDR3 is TGTGCCAGCACCTTGGGACAGGGGGCGACGGCTTTCTTT. This encodes CASTLGQGATAFF.

This clonotype appeared many times. This sequence joins TRBV29-1 and TRBJ2-7; 8 bases are shared with TRBD1. The V gene end was trimmed by 4 bases and the J gene end by 6 bases; junction bases not matched to a gene: 5. CDR1 SQVTM and CDR2 ANQGSEA come from the germline V gene. The CDR3 sequence is 12 residues long. CDR3 amino acids: CSVGQGIGEQYF. The CDR3 coding sequence is TGCAGCGTTGGACAGGGGATAGGCGAGCAGTACTTC.

The chain joins TRBV6-5 to TRBJ2-2; D gene unclear. Trimming removed 2 bases from V and 2 bases from J, with 9 bases in between. CDR3 size: 15 residues. The germline V gene has CDR1 MNHEY and CDR2 SVGAGI. CDR3 amino acids: CASSYGLPNTGELFF. CDR3 nucleotides: TGTGCCAGCAGTTACGGTCTACCCAACACCGGGGAGCTGTTTTTT.

This clonotype was picked up many times. This chain joins TRBV2 and TRBJ2-7; no firm D call. Trimming left V 7 bases short and J 7 bases short, with 11 bases between. This CDR3 comprises 11 residues. Germline CDR1 SNHLY, CDR2 FYNNEI. CDR3 sequence: CASTPRWEQYF. As DNA, the CDR3 is TGTGCCAGCACCCCCCGTTGGGAGCAGTACTTC. Supplemented by reference TRBV2 and TRBJ2-7, the full variable domain reads EPEVTQTPSHQVTQMGQEVILRCVPISNHLYFYWYRQILGQKVEFLVSFYNNEISEKSEIFDDQFSVERPDGSNFTLKIRSTKLEDSAMYFCASTPRWEQYFGPGTRLTVT.

This clonotype was found a few times. The chain carries TRBV6-1 and TRBJ1-1; 7 bases are a match to TRBD1. From germline, CDR1 is MNHNS and CDR2 SASEGT. The V and J ends lost 8 bases and 4 bases, in that order; junction bases with no gene match: 10. The CDR3 is 14 residues long. This CDR3 is CASFSISGGTEAFF. CDR3 nucleotides: TGTGCCAGCTTTTCCATATCAGGGGGCACTGAAGCTTTCTTT.

This clonotype has more than one count but fewer than ten. J is TRBJ2-3 and V is TRBV3-1, with D perhaps matching TRBD2 (6 bases). Deletions cut 3 bases from V and 3 bases from J, with 19 bases between. Germline V gene sequence: CDR1 LGHDT, CDR2 YNNKEL (reference sequence). The length of the CDR3 is 17 residues. In DNA, the CDR3 is TGTGCCAGCAGCCAGGTCGGTGGCGGGACGGGGACAGATACGCAGTATTTT. Protein product: CASSQVGGGTGTDTQYF.

The genes are TRBV5-6 and TRBJ1-1; maybe TRBD1 (6 bases). The CDR3 has 15 amino acids. Trimming shortened V by 4 bases and J by 4 bases, and 17 bases separated the two germline ends. Per germline, CDR1 SGHDT and CDR2 YYEEEE. The CDR3 region is CASSGRGGWGTEAFF. The CDR3 DNA sequence: TGTGCCAGCAGCGGAAGGGGGGGATGGGGCACTGAAGCTTTCTTT.